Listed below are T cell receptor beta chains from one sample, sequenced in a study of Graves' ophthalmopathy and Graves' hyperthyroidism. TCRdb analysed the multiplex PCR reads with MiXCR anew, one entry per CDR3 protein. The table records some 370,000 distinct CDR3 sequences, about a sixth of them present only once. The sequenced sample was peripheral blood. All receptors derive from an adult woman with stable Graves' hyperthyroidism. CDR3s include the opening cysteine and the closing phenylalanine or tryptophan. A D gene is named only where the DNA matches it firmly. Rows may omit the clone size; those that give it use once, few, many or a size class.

cdr3_aa: CASSIQDIPSGNTIYF; cdr3_nt: TGTGCCAGCAGTATCCAGGACATCCCCTCTGGAAACACCATATATTTT; v_call: TRBV6-1; d_call: -; j_call: TRBJ1-3; clone_size: -
cdr3_aa: CANPGGIRSETQYF; cdr3_nt: TGTGCCAACCCGGGCGGAATACGTTCGGAGACCCAGTACTTC; v_call: TRBV7-3; d_call: -; j_call: TRBJ2-5; clone_size: many
cdr3_aa: CSARGALGSVSYEQYF; cdr3_nt: TGCAGTGCTAGAGGGGCCCTCGGATCCGTCTCCTACGAGCAGTACTTC; v_call: TRBV20-1; d_call: -; j_call: TRBJ2-7; clone_size: many
cdr3_aa: CASSQNSGSSYEQYF; cdr3_nt: TGCGCCAGCAGCCAAAATAGCGGGTCGAGCTACGAGCAGTACTTC; v_call: TRBV4-1; d_call: TRBD2; j_call: TRBJ2-7; clone_size: many
cdr3_aa: CSADQGLDQYF; cdr3_nt: TGCAGCGCAGATCAGGGGCTCGATCAGTACTTC; v_call: TRBV29-1; d_call: -; j_call: TRBJ2-7; clone_size: few
cdr3_aa: CASGLAGNLEIGLGPQHF; cdr3_nt: TGTGCTAGTGGTTTAGCAGGGAATTTAGAAATCGGATTAGGGCCCCAGCATTTT; v_call: TRBV12-5; d_call: -; j_call: TRBJ1-5; clone_size: -
cdr3_aa: CASSTGTGLYEQYF; cdr3_nt: TGTGCCAGCAGTACCGGGACAGGGCTCTACGAGCAGTACTTC; v_call: TRBV12-3/TRBV12-4; d_call: TRBD1; j_call: TRBJ2-7; clone_size: many
cdr3_aa: CASSFSGTNSLEQYF; cdr3_nt: TGTGCCAGCAGCTTCTCCGGGACTAATAGTCTTGAGCAGTACTTC; v_call: TRBV5-5; d_call: TRBD2; j_call: TRBJ2-7; clone_size: -
cdr3_aa: CSVDGGASGETQYF; cdr3_nt: TGCAGCGTTGACGGTGGGGCTTCGGGAGAGACCCAGTACTTC; v_call: TRBV29-1; d_call: -; j_call: TRBJ2-5; clone_size: many
cdr3_aa: CSTTGTGNDEQYF; cdr3_nt: TGCAGTACAACCGGGACAGGGAACGACGAGCAGTACTTC; v_call: TRBV20-1; d_call: TRBD1; j_call: TRBJ2-7; clone_size: -
cdr3_aa: CASSGALDTEAFF; cdr3_nt: TGTGCCAGCAGCGGAGCCCTGGACACTGAAGCTTTCTTT; v_call: TRBV9; d_call: -; j_call: TRBJ1-1; clone_size: -
cdr3_aa: CASSPGTAANYGYTF; cdr3_nt: TGTGCCAGCAGTCCTGGGACGGCAGCTAACTATGGCTACACCTTC; v_call: TRBV6-2/TRBV6-3; d_call: -; j_call: TRBJ1-2; clone_size: many
cdr3_aa: CAISDREFSPLHF; cdr3_nt: TGTGCCATCAGTGACAGGGAGTTTTCACCCCTCCACTTT; v_call: TRBV10-3; d_call: -; j_call: TRBJ1-6; clone_size: many
cdr3_aa: CATSRDRTKNIQYF; cdr3_nt: TGTGCCACCTCCAGGGACAGAACCAAAAACATTCAGTACTTC; v_call: TRBV6-2/TRBV6-3; d_call: TRBD1; j_call: TRBJ2-4; clone_size: few
cdr3_aa: CASTPGGAASYGYTF; cdr3_nt: TGTGCCAGTACCCCTGGGGGAGCGGCTAGCTATGGCTACACCTTC; v_call: TRBV19; d_call: -; j_call: TRBJ1-2; clone_size: -
cdr3_aa: CSAIPGIAKNIQYF; cdr3_nt: TGCAGTGCTATCCCGGGAATAGCCAAAAACATTCAGTACTTC; v_call: TRBV20-1; d_call: -; j_call: TRBJ2-4; clone_size: many
cdr3_aa: CASSQDQEWLDTQYF; cdr3_nt: TGCGCCAGCAGCCAAGATCAGGAGTGGCTAGATACCCAGTACTTC; v_call: TRBV4-3; d_call: -; j_call: TRBJ2-5; clone_size: -